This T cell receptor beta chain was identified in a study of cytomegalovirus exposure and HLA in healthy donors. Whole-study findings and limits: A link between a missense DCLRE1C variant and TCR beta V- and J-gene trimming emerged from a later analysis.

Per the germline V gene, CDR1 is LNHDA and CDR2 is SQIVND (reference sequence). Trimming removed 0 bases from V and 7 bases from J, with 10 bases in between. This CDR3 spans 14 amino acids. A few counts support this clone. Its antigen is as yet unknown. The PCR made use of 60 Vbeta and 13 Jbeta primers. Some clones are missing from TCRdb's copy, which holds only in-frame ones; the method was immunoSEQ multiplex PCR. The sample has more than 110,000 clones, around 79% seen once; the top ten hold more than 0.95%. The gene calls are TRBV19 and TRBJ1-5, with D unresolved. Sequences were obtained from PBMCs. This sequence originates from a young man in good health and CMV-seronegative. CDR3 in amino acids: CASSIDRPGQPQHF. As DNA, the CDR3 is TGTGCCAGTAGTATAGATCGACCGGGGCAGCCCCAGCATTTT.